This record covers a single T cell receptor beta chain. This sample stems from a study of blood T cell repertoires in COVID-19. Sequencing used immunoSEQ multiplex PCR; TCRdb keeps in-frame clones, though not all of them. The table includes under 350,000 clones, approximately 83% detected once. Germline trimming cut 5 bases from V and 6 bases from J; bases unmatched to any gene: 9. In germline, CDR1 is SEHNR, CDR2 FQNEAQ (reference sequence). The CDR3 has 14 amino acids. The chain joins TRBV7-9 to TRBJ1-2, with TRBD1 identical over 7 bases. The TCR sequence derives from a woman aged 40 to 50 with acute COVID-19. Sequencing was performed on PBMCs or T cells enriched from blood (not recorded which). Here the CDR3 DNA reads TGTGCCAGCAGCGCTCCCGGGACAGCCCATGGCTACACCTTC. Translation: CASSAPGTAHGYTF.